The text below deals with one T cell receptor beta chain. The CDR3 has 15 amino acids. The V gene lost 2 bases and the J gene lost 0 bases, with 11 bases spanning the gap. Per the germline V gene, CDR1 is SGHAT and CDR2 is FQNNGV. This sample stems from a study of shared clonotypes between healthy human individuals. Over several immunoSEQ plates, each subset's genomic DNA was distributed in even portions. Clones were sequenced by immunoSEQ multiplex PCR, and TCRdb holds only the in-frame ones, with some missing. The data show around 1.9 million clones, roughly 93% seen once. CD45RO-negative cells were positively selected for CCR7, leaving out terminally differentiated effector memory CD45RA+ cells.

This clonotype originated in a young man in good health. Some clones in this sample may be carry-over from other donors' samples. The rearrangement links TRBV11-2 to TRBJ2-7; no clear D gene. The sample was naive CD8+ T cells from PBMCs. The DNA of the CDR3 is TGTGCCAGCAGCTTAATCCCCGGACCCTCCTACGAGCAGTACTTC. Protein product: CASSLIPGPSYEQYF.